These 25 T cell receptor beta chains originate from one sample sequenced in a study of identical twins. MiXCR, applied by TCRdb to the 5' RACE reads, yields one record per CDR3 protein. The repertoire consists of about 720,000 distinct CDR3 sequences, with 18% occurring once and the leading ten covering around 12%. The sample also formed part of further work on T cells expressing NK-cell markers.

Sequencing was performed on PBMCs. The source is a woman aged 18 to 35 in good health.

This clonotype was counted only a few times. The chain's CDR3 is CASSLAEFGRGREQFF. As DNA, the CDR3 is TGTGCCAGCAGCTTAGCTGAATTCGGCAGGGGGCGTGAGCAGTTCTTC. The V gene is TRBV7-9, the J gene TRBJ2-1; the match to TRBD1 covers 8 bases. Germline CDR1 reads SEHNR; CDR2 reads FQNEAQ (reference sequence). The trim removed 0 bases at V and 9 bases at J, leaving 10 bases unmatched. The CDR3 contains 16 residues.

The V call is TRBV12-3 or TRBV12-4, the J call TRBJ2-5; a weak D match, TRBD2 (5 bases). V lost 3 bases to trimming and J lost 10 bases, with 9 bases between them. The CDR3 totals 11 residues. CDR3 coding DNA: TGTGCCAGCAGTTTGGGAGTTAGCCAGTACTTC. Its translation is CASSLGVSQYF.

This clonotype was seen more than once but under ten times. This chain connects TRBV10-3 to TRBJ2-1; 8 nucleotides line up with TRBD2. V trimming: 8 bases; J trimming: 7 bases; junction bases outside the gene matches: 10. This CDR3 has 14 residues. Germline values: CDR1 ENHRY, CDR2 SYGVKD. Here the CDR3 DNA reads TGTGCCATCGGCGGGCGGGGGGAGACGAATGAGCAGTTCTTC. Protein: CAIGGRGETNEQFF.

This clonotype was picked up a small number of times. The chain joins TRBV7-2 to TRBJ2-1, with TRBD2 as a possible D gene (5 bases). The germline V and J ends were trimmed by 4 bases and 4 bases, with 14 bases remaining between them. Germline values: CDR1 SGHTA, CDR2 FQGNSA. This CDR3 is 15 amino acids long. CDR3 in DNA: TGTGCCAGCAGCTCCCAGCGGAGTAATTACAATGAGCAGTTCTTC. Translating gives CASSSQRSNYNEQFF.

The chain recombines TRBV11-2 with TRBJ2-7; D call uncertain. Trimming took 7 bases from V and 2 from J, leaving 12 bases between them. The germline V gene encodes CDR1 SGHAT and CDR2 FQNNGV. The CDR3 loop spans 13 amino acids. The CDR3 here is CASTYSGPYEQYF. DNA for the CDR3: TGTGCCAGCACCTACTCGGGTCCCTACGAGCAGTACTTC.

This clonotype turned up a few times. The rearrangement joins TRBV7-9 to TRBJ2-7; D is undetermined. With 6 bases removed from V and 6 bases from J, the gap between germline ends came to 12 bases. This CDR3 has 12 residues. Germline V gene sequence: CDR1 SEHNR, CDR2 FQNEAQ (reference sequence). This CDR3 reads CASSSLGREQYF. In DNA, the CDR3 is TGTGCCAGCAGTAGTCTGGGTCGCGAGCAGTACTTC.

J is TRBJ1-3 and V is TRBV20-1; no firm D call. This CDR3 spans 15 amino acids. V dropped 0 bases and J dropped 1 base, with 10 bases sitting between them. Germline lookup yields CDR1 DFQATT and CDR2 SNEGSKA (reference sequence). This CDR3 is CSARDRMGSGNTIYF. CDR3 DNA sequence: TGCAGTGCTAGAGATCGTATGGGTTCTGGAAACACCATATATTTT.

The rearrangement uses TRBV19 and TRBJ2-2; D possibly matches TRBD1 or TRBD2 (5 bases each). The V gene's germline CDR1 is LNHDA and CDR2 SQIVND (reference sequence). This CDR3 spans 17 amino acids. V lost 5 bases, J lost 2 bases, and 18 bases lay in between. In nucleotides, the CDR3 is TGTGCCAGTAGTGGACAAGTCCCGACTATTAACACCGGGGAGCTGTTTTTT. It is translated as CASSGQVPTINTGELFF.

This clonotype was seen a few times. The rearrangement joins TRBV27 to TRBJ2-7, with 9 positions matching TRBD1. The CDR3 extends over 16 amino acids. Germline CDR1 and CDR2: MNHEY and SMNVEV (reference sequence). Losses at the gene ends were 5 bases for V and 5 bases for J; bases not matched to a gene: 13. Here the CDR3 DNA reads TGTGCCAGCAGTCCCACCCCCGGGACAGGGTTCGACGAGCAGTACTTC. Protein sequence: CASSPTPGTGFDEQYF.

This clonotype has only a few counts. The chain couples TRBV6-5 to TRBJ2-7; D is unclear. Germline CDR1 is MNHEY and CDR2 is SVGAGI. The V gene lost 6 bases and the J gene lost 4 bases, with 10 bases spanning the gap. This CDR3 contains 12 residues. The CDR3 nucleotides read TGTGCCAGCAGGGGTTCTGGGTACGAGCAGTACTTC. It yields the protein CASRGSGYEQYF.

This sequence joins TRBV5-1 and TRBJ2-1; no clear D. The CDR3 contains 13 residues. V shed 4 bases and J shed 8 bases, with 13 bases lying between them. Germline loops: CDR1 SGHRS, CDR2 YFSETQ. The CDR3 spells CASSGRRGDEQFF. The CDR3 DNA reads TGCGCCAGCAGCGGGCGGAGAGGCGATGAGCAGTTCTTC.

This clonotype was observed many times. The J gene is TRBJ1-1, the V gene TRBV5-1; tentatively, D is TRBD1 (6 bases). This CDR3 spans 14 amino acids. The germline V gene encodes CDR1 SGHRS and CDR2 YFSETQ. The ends were cut back, 4 bases at V and 1 base at J, with 11 bases in the middle. The CDR3 coding sequence is TGCGCCAGCAGCCTGGGACAAAGGAACACTGAAGCTTTCTTT. Its translation is CASSLGQRNTEAFF.

This chain joins TRBV6-1 and TRBJ2-7; 7 positions match TRBD1. Germline trimming cut 1 base from V and 2 bases from J; bases unmatched to any gene: 2. The CDR3 has 14 residues. CDR1 is MNHNS and CDR2 is SASEGT in the germline V gene. CDR3 in amino acids: CASSEGDSPYEQYF. The CDR3 bases are TGTGCCAGCAGTGAAGGGGACAGCCCCTACGAGCAGTACTTC.

The J gene is TRBJ2-3, the V gene TRBV11-2; D ambiguous. Trimming stripped 8 bases from V and 6 bases from J, with 15 bases between. CDR3 length: 13 amino acids. The germline gives CDR1 SGHAT, CDR2 FQNNGV. CDR3 sequence reads: CASRVAAMDTQYF. The CDR3 region has the DNA TGTGCCAGCCGTGTGGCGGCCATGGATACGCAGTATTTT. Full variable domain (rest looked up from reference TRBV11-2 and TRBJ2-3): EAGVAQSPRYKIIEKRQSVAFWCNPISGHATLYWYQQILGQGPKLLIQFQNNGVVDDSQLPKDRFSAERLKGVDSTLKIQPAKLEDSAVYLCASRVAAMDTQYFGPGTRLTVL.

A few counts support this clonotype. This sequence joins TRBV11-3 and TRBJ2-7, with D possibly TRBD2 on 6 matching bases. Trimming took off 5 bases at V and 7 bases at J, with 15 bases between the two ends. Germline CDR1 is SGHNT and CDR2 is YENEEA. The CDR3 length is 13 residues. The CDR3 DNA sequence: TGTGCCAGCAGCCCCGGGACTGCAGAAGAGCAGTACTTC. It translates to CASSPGTAEEQYF.

This clonotype was found a few times. This chain joins TRBV7-2 and TRBJ2-1; no reliable D call. Germline V gene lookup returns CDR1 SGHTA and CDR2 FQGNSA. V was shortened by 2 bases and J by 12 bases, with 8 bases between the two germline ends. The CDR3 has 11 residues. CDR3 region: CASSLLGWQFF. CDR3 nucleotide sequence: TGTGCCAGCAGCTTATTAGGGTGGCAGTTCTTC.

This chain uses TRBV12-3 or TRBV12-4 with TRBJ2-2; D gene uncertain. V lost 6 bases and J lost 6, with 11 bases in between. There are 13 residues in the CDR3. CDR3 residues: CASSWERAGELFF. DNA of the CDR3: TGTGCCAGCAGCTGGGAAAGAGCCGGGGAGCTGTTTTTT.

This clonotype was recorded at least ten times. The chain has TRBV19 and TRBJ1-1, with D possibly matching TRBD1 (5 bases). CDR1 is LNHDA and CDR2 is SQIVND in the germline V gene (reference sequence). This CDR3 comprises 16 residues. V lost 7 bases to trimming and J lost 5 bases, with 23 bases between them. The CDR3 protein is CASKEETAPGGTEAFF. The CDR3 DNA reads as TGTGCCAGTAAGGAAGAGACAGCACCCGGGGGGACTGAAGCTTTCTTT. The whole variable domain, remainder taken from reference TRBV19 and TRBJ1-1, is DGGITQSPKYLFRKEGQNVTLSCEQNLNHDAMYWYRQDPGQGLRLIYYSQIVNDFQKGDIAEGYSVSREKKESFPLTVTSAQKNPTAFYLCASKEETAPGGTEAFFGQGTRLTVV.

This chain links TRBV12-3 or TRBV12-4 with TRBJ1-1, with no clear D. The CDR3 is 14 residues long. The V end was cut by 5 bases, the J end by 6 bases, with 16 bases between. The CDR3 protein is CASSMIGGNAEAFF. The CDR3 nucleotides read TGTGCCAGCAGTATGATTGGCGGGAATGCTGAAGCTTTCTTT.

The chain links TRBV28 to TRBJ2-2; D unresolved. Trimming cost V 8 bases and J 0 bases, with 10 bases left between them. The CDR3 consists of 14 residues. The V gene's germline CDR1 is MDHEN and CDR2 SYDVKM. CDR3 DNA: TGTGCCAGCCAGATATTATCGAACACCGGGGAGCTGTTTTTT. This encodes CASQILSNTGELFF.

The chain carries TRBV15 and TRBJ2-5; 13 bases agree with TRBD2. The germline CDR1 and CDR2 sequences are LNHNV and YYDKDF (reference sequence). The CDR3 totals 16 residues. With 3 bases clipped from V and 5 bases from J, the junction kept 6 bases outside the gene matches. The CDR3 DNA reads as TGTGCCACCAGCAGCCGGACTAGCGGGAGTCGGGAGACCCAGTACTTC. Amino acid sequence: CATSSRTSGSRETQYF.

This clonotype appeared a few times. The chain joins TRBV15 to TRBJ1-1; no firm D call. The V gene lost 1 base and the J gene lost 0 bases, with 12 bases spanning the gap. This CDR3 comprises 16 residues. In germline, CDR1 is LNHNV, CDR2 YYDKDF (reference sequence). The CDR3 sequence is CATSRVGGRMNTEAFF. The CDR3 DNA is TGTGCCACCAGCAGAGTCGGCGGGCGGATGAACACTGAAGCTTTCTTT.

This clonotype was detected ten times or more. The chain joins TRBV15 to TRBJ2-6; D is unresolved. Looked up from germline, CDR1 is LNHNV and CDR2 is YYDKDF (reference sequence). The CDR3 totals 16 residues. Trimming left V 0 bases short and J 0 bases short, with 6 bases between. The CDR3: CATSRDLRSGANVLTF. The CDR3 coding sequence is TGTGCCACCAGCAGAGATCTGCGCTCTGGGGCCAACGTCCTGACTTTC.

This clonotype was counted only a few times. This chain links TRBV20-1 with TRBJ2-1, with 11 bases aligning to TRBD2. Trimming cost V 5 bases and J 1 base; bases outside gene matches: 7. The CDR3 covers 16 residues. The V gene's germline CDR1 is DFQATT and CDR2 SNEGSKA (reference sequence). CDR3 sequence (DNA): TGCAGTGCTTATAGCGGGGGGGCCCCGTCCTACAATGAGCAGTTCTTC. Its protein product is CSAYSGGAPSYNEQFF.

This clonotype turned up a few times. The chain couples TRBV6-2 or TRBV6-3 to TRBJ2-3; D not certain. This CDR3 is built from 16 residues. Germline V lookup: CDR1 MNHEY, CDR2 SVGEGT. V shed 6 bases and J shed 2 bases, with 18 bases lying between them. The CDR3 protein is CASSLLHPGYTDTQYF. Here the CDR3 DNA reads TGTGCCAGCAGCTTACTCCACCCGGGTTACACAGATACGCAGTATTTT.